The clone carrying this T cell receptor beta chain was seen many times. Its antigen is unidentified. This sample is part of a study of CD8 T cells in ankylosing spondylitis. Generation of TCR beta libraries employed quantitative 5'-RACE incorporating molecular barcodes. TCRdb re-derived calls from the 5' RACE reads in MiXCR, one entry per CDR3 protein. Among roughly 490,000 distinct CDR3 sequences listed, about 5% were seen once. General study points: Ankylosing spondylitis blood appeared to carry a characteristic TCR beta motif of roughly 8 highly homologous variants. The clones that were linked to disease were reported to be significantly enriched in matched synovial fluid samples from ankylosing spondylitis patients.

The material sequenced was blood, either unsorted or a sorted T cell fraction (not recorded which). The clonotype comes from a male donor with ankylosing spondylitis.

The CDR3 loop is CASSQGSGTGELFF. CDR3 in DNA: TGTGCCAGCAGCCAAGGTTCGGGCACCGGGGAGCTGTTTTTT. The J gene is TRBJ2-2, the V gene TRBV3-1; unclear D gene. The CDR3 covers 14 residues. V shed 1 base and J shed 4 bases, with 7 bases lying between them. The germline V gene has CDR1 LGHDT and CDR2 YNNKEL (reference sequence).